Below, 17 T cell receptor beta chains from the same sample are listed, as sequenced in a study of cytomegalovirus exposure and HLA in healthy donors. 60 Vbeta and 13 Jbeta primers were used in PCR. The data were produced by immunoSEQ multiplex PCR, yet TCRdb's version contains in-frame clones alone and is incomplete. The data contain some 140,000 clones, 70% to 75% of them singletons. Sample: PBMCs. All receptors derive from a woman aged 35 to 49 in good health and CMV-seronegative.

The chain combines TRBV6-5 with TRBJ1-1, with D unclear. This CDR3 is built from 16 residues. Germline lookup yields CDR1 MNHEY and CDR2 SVGAGI. The V gene lost 2 bases and the J gene lost 4 bases, with 17 bases spanning the gap. CDR3 nucleotide sequence: TGTGCCAGCAGTTACGGGAGAAATCTACACGCCACTGAAGCTTTCTTT. Its translation: CASSYGRNLHATEAFF.

As for this clone: Other DNA sequences in this specimen translate into the identical CDR3. The rearrangement links TRBV6-1 to TRBJ1-2; D is unclear. The CDR3 consists of 13 residues. Trimming took 0 bases from V and 5 from J, leaving 7 bases between them. The germline CDR1 and CDR2 sequences are MNHNS and SASEGT. The CDR3 bases are TGTGCCAGCAGTGAAGCGCGAGGGTATGGCTACACCTTC. Protein product: CASSEARGYGYTF.

The chain recombines TRBV27 with TRBJ1-5; D remains ambiguous. This CDR3 spans 13 amino acids. Germline assignment: CDR1 MNHEY and CDR2 SMNVEV (reference sequence). V gave up 4 bases and J gave up 0 bases, with 4 bases separating them. The chain's CDR3 is CASSSRSNQPQHF. CDR3 nucleotides: TGTGCCAGCAGTTCTCGTAGCAATCAGCCCCAGCATTTT.

This clone was picked up a small number of times. J is TRBJ2-3 and V is TRBV4-1; 9 bases match TRBD1. The V segment lost 1 base and the J segment 5 bases; nucleotides outside the gene matches: 4. The germline V gene has CDR1 MGHRA and CDR2 YSYEKL. The CDR3 covers 15 residues. CDR3 amino acids: CASSQGDRARDTQYF. The CDR3 nucleotides read TGCGCCAGCAGCCAAGGGGACAGGGCGAGAGATACGCAGTATTTT.

This chain uses TRBV5-4 with TRBJ2-7; TRBD1 is a possible D gene (5 bases). CDR1 and CDR2 (germline): SGHNT, YYREEE (reference sequence). The CDR3 covers 14 residues. V dropped 0 bases and J dropped 2 bases, with 9 bases sitting between them. The CDR3 sequence: CASSLDTGPYEQYF. The DNA of the CDR3 is TGTGCCAGCAGCTTGGATACAGGACCCTACGAGCAGTACTTC. Complete variable domain (other parts from reference TRBV5-4 and TRBJ2-7): ETGVTQSPTHLIKTRGQQVTLRCSSQSGHNTVSWYQQALGQGPQFIFQYYREEENGRGNFPPRFSGLQFPNYSSELNVNALELDDSALYLCASSLDTGPYEQYFGPGTRLTVT.

For the CDR3, the DNA is TGTGCCAGCAGCTTATCCAGGGCGACAGGGGGGCGTTATAACTATGGCTACACCTTC. It codes for CASSLSRATGGRYNYGYTF. This rearrangement joins TRBV7-9 to TRBJ1-2, with 9 positions matching TRBD1. This CDR3 spans 19 amino acids. Germline values: CDR1 SEHNR, CDR2 FQNEAQ (reference sequence). J was trimmed by 1 base and V by 2 bases; bases with no gene match: 14.

The gene calls are TRBV6-1 and TRBJ2-6, with D hard to call. The CDR3 loop spans 16 amino acids. V was shortened by 0 bases and J by 0 bases, with 6 bases between the two germline ends. Germline CDR1 reads MNHNS; CDR2 reads SASEGT. The CDR3 nucleotides read TGTGCCAGCAGTGAAGCTATCAGCTCTGGGGCCAACGTCCTGACTTTC. Translating it yields CASSEAISSGANVLTF.

The V gene is TRBV6-1, the J gene TRBJ1-4; D is undetermined. Trimming pared 4 bases from V and 8 bases from J, leaving 14 bases between. CDR1 MNHNS and CDR2 SASEGT come from the germline V gene. The CDR3 runs to 14 residues. The CDR3 protein is CASSGIYPGEKLFF. The CDR3 coding sequence is TGTGCCAGCAGTGGAATTTATCCGGGAGAAAAACTGTTTTTT.

This clone was seen more than once but under ten times. The V call is TRBV5-1, the J call TRBJ1-1, with 11 bases lining up with TRBD1. This CDR3 has 16 residues. Trimming removed 4 bases from V and 3 bases from J; junction bases left unmatched: 8. The germline CDR1 and CDR2 sequences are SGHRS and YFSETQ. CDR3 amino acids: CASSPGQGGSYTEAFF. The CDR3 DNA follows: TGCGCCAGCAGCCCGGGACAGGGGGGATCGTACACTGAAGCTTTCTTT.

The chain links TRBV4-1 to TRBJ2-1, with TRBD1 matching 8 bases. The CDR3 length is 18 residues. The germline gives CDR1 MGHRA, CDR2 YSYEKL. V was clipped by 3 bases and J by 4 bases; unmatched bases: 14. The CDR3 DNA sequence: TGCGCCAGCAGCCAGGGTAGGTCAGGGGGCTTGTATTACAATGAGCAGTTCTTC. Translated: CASSQGRSGGLYYNEQFF.

The chain links TRBV4-3 to TRBJ1-5; TRBD1 aligns across 7 bases. With 4 bases clipped from V and 7 bases from J, the junction kept 7 bases outside the gene matches. This CDR3 spans 14 amino acids. Per the germline V gene, CDR1 is LGHNA and CDR2 is YSLEER. The CDR3 reads CASSLNRGVQPQHF. The DNA for the CDR3 is TGCGCCAGCAGCCTTAACAGGGGTGTACAGCCCCAGCATTTT.

V usage is TRBV5-6 and J usage is TRBJ2-7, with a tentative D call TRBD2 (6 bases). CDR1 is SGHDT and CDR2 is YYEEEE in the germline V gene. Trimming pared 0 bases from V and 3 bases from J, leaving 16 bases between. The CDR3 extends over 16 amino acids. CDR3 sequence (DNA): TGTGCCAGCAGCTTGGCGATAGGGACCGGGGGCTACGAGCAGTACTTC. Translating it yields CASSLAIGTGGYEQYF. The variable domain in full, with the rest retrieved from reference TRBV5-6 and TRBJ2-7, is DAGVTQSPTHLIKTRGQQVTLRCSPKSGHDTVSWYQQALGQGPQFIFQYYEEEERQRGNFPDRFSGHQFPNYSSELNVNALLLGDSALYLCASSLAIGTGGYEQYFGPGTRLTVT.

This clone was detected ten times or more. This specimen includes other DNA sequences encoding the same CDR3. The CDR3 bases are TGTGCCAGCAGACAGGGGAATCAGCCCCAGCATTTT. Its translation is CASRQGNQPQHF. V usage is TRBV27 and J usage is TRBJ1-5; 7 bases match TRBD1. The trim removed 6 bases at V and 4 bases at J, leaving 0 bases unmatched. The CDR3 runs to 12 residues. Germline V gives CDR1 MNHEY, CDR2 SMNVEV (reference sequence).

The chain carries TRBV18 and TRBJ1-2; 7 bases map to TRBD1. Trimming took 3 bases from V and 6 from J; bases not matched to a gene: 7. This CDR3 is 14 amino acids long. Germline loops: CDR1 KGHSH, CDR2 LQKENI. The CDR3 here is CASSPLGQDNGYTF. The CDR3 bases are TGTGCCAGCTCACCGCTAGGACAGGATAATGGCTACACCTTC.

This chain links TRBV6-1 with TRBJ2-7, with 10 bases fitting TRBD1. Looked up from germline, CDR1 is MNHNS and CDR2 is SASEGT. Trimming took 7 bases from V and 4 from J; bases not matched to a gene: 7. The length of the CDR3 is 14 residues. The CDR3 spells CASKDRGFGYEQYF. CDR3 bases: TGTGCCAGCAAGGACAGGGGGTTCGGGTACGAGCAGTACTTC.

V is TRBV27 and J is TRBJ1-2, with 9 bases matching TRBD1. After removal of 5 bases from V and 7 bases from J, the junction contained 14 bases not matched to a gene. The CDR3 is made up of 16 amino acids. Germline V gene sequence: CDR1 MNHEY, CDR2 SMNVEV (reference sequence). The DNA of the CDR3 is TGTGCCAGCAGTCCGGACCCAGGACAGGGGATTTTTGGCTACACCTTC. It specifies CASSPDPGQGIFGYTF.

This clone has just a few counts. The genes are TRBV29-1 and TRBJ1-2; TRBD1 is a possible D gene (5 bases). Trimming left V 3 bases short and J 3 bases short, with 11 bases between. This CDR3 has 13 residues. Germline loops: CDR1 SQVTM, CDR2 ANQGSEA. This chain's CDR3 is CSVEPDRHYGYTF. Here the CDR3 DNA reads TGCAGCGTTGAGCCTGACAGACACTATGGCTACACCTTC.